This TCR beta chain was obtained from a study of blood T cell repertoires in COVID-19. As for the study in general: Samples of COVID-19 (acute and convalescent) were obtained from the United States, Italy and Spain.

The CDR3 consists of 16 residues. Germline V gene sequence: CDR1 MGHRA, CDR2 YSYEKL. V lost 1 base and J 9 bases, leaving 19 bases between the germline ends. Clones were read by immunoSEQ multiplex PCR, and TCRdb kept only the in-frame ones, dropping some. The sample holds about 220,000 clones, approximately 85% seen once. Seattle enrolled patients during active infection and tracked them longitudinally. The receptor comes from a woman in her sixties or seventies with COVID-19, enrolled during active disease. The source material was peripheral blood. This chain uses TRBV4-1 with TRBJ1-5; the D gene is possibly TRBD1 (5 bases). CDR3 sequence: CASSQVTGTQGGPQHF. The CDR3 DNA follows: TGCGCCAGCAGCCAAGTTACCGGTACCCAGGGAGGGCCCCAGCATTTT.